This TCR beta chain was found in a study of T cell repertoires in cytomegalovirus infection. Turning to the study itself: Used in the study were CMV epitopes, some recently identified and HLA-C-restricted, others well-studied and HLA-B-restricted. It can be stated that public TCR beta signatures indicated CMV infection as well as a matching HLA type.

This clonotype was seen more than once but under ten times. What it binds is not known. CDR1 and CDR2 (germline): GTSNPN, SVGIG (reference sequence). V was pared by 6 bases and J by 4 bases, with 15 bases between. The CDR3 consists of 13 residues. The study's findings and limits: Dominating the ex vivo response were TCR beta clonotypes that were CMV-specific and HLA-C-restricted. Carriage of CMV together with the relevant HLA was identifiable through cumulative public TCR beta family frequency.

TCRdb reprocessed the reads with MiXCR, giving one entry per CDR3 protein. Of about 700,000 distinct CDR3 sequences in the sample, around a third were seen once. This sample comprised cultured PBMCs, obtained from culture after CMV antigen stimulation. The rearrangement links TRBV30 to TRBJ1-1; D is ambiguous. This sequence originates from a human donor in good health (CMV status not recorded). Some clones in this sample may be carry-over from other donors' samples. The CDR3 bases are TGTGCCTGTACGAAGTTTGAGGGCACTGAAGCTTTCTTT. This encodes CACTKFEGTEAFF.